This T cell receptor beta chain derives from a study of T cells in Graves' hyperthyroidism and ophthalmopathy. Study-wide findings and caveats: Most clonotypes that expanded in the thyroid above 0.001 also showed up in blood.

With respect to this clonotype: Its target is not known.

TCR beta CDR3 regions were amplified from RNA transcripts. First-round RT-PCR with HTBI primers amplified the TCR CDR3 region. TCRdb recomputed calls from the multiplex PCR reads with MiXCR, one row per CDR3 protein. The data contain 550,000 to 800,000 distinct CDR3 sequences, approximately 16% of them singletons. This CDR3 is 14 amino acids long. The germline gives CDR1 MNHEY, CDR2 SVGEGT. Trimming pared 0 bases from V and 5 bases from J, leaving 10 bases between. This clonotype was obtained from a man between 18 and 29 years old with Graves' hyperthyroidism. The sample was blood. The chain joins TRBV6-2 or TRBV6-3 to TRBJ2-5, with D perhaps matching TRBD2 (5 bases). CDR3 sequence (DNA): TGTGCCAGCAGTTACTCGCGAGCGGCGGAGACCCAGTACTTC. Translated: CASSYSRAAETQYF.